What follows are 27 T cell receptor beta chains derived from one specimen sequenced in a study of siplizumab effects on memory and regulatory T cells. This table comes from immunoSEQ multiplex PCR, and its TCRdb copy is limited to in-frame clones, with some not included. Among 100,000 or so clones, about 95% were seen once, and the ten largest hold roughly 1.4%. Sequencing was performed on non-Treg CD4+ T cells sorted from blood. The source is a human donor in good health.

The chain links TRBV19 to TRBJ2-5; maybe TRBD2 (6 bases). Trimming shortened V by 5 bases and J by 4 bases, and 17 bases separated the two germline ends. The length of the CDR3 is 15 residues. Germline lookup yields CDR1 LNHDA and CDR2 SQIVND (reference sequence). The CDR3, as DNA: TGTGCCAGTAGTTCCACGGGAGTTGGGCTAGAGACCCAGTACTTC. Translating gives CASSSTGVGLETQYF. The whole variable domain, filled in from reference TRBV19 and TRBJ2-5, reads DGGITQSPKYLFRKEGQNVTLSCEQNLNHDAMYWYRQDPGQGLRLIYYSQIVNDFQKGDIAEGYSVSREKKESFPLTVTSAQKNPTAFYLCASSSTGVGLETQYFGPGTRLLVL.

The CDR3 nucleotides are TGCGCCAGCAGTCCCAGGACTAGCGGGAGAGGTGGAGAGACCCAGTACTTC. Protein: CASSPRTSGRGGETQYF. The J gene is TRBJ2-5, the V gene TRBV10-1, with TRBD2 identical over 13 bases. Germline CDR1 is WNHNN and CDR2 is SYGVQD (reference sequence). J was trimmed by 4 bases and V by 5 bases; bases with no gene match: 10. The CDR3 covers 17 residues.

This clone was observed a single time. The CDR3 sequence is CASSSPSPQEPYGYTF. The CDR3 DNA reads TGTGCCAGCAGTTCACCCTCCCCCCAGGAACCATATGGCTACACCTTC. The J gene is TRBJ1-2, the V gene TRBV28, with no clear D. The V and J ends lost 4 bases and 5 bases respectively, with 20 bases between them. This CDR3 is built from 16 residues. Germline lookup yields CDR1 MDHEN and CDR2 SYDVKM.

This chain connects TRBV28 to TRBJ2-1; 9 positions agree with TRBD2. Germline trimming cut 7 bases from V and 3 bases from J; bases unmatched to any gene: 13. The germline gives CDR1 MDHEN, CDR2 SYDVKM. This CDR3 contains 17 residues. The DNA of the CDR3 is TGTGCCAGCACCTTAGGGGGGCTAGCGGGAAGCTACAATGAGCAGTTCTTC. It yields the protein CASTLGGLAGSYNEQFF.

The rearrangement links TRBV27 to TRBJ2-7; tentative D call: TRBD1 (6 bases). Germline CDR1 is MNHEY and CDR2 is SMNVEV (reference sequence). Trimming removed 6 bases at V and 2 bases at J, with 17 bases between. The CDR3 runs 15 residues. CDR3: CASRIGQPGPYEQYF. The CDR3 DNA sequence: TGTGCCAGCAGGATTGGACAGCCAGGTCCCTACGAGCAGTACTTC.

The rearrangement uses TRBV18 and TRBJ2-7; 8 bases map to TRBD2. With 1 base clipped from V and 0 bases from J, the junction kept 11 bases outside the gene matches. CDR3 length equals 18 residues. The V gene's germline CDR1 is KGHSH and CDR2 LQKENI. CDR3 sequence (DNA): TGTGCCAGCTCACCACGAGTCCCCCCGACTAGCGACTCCTACGAGCAGTACTTC. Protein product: CASSPRVPPTSDSYEQYF.

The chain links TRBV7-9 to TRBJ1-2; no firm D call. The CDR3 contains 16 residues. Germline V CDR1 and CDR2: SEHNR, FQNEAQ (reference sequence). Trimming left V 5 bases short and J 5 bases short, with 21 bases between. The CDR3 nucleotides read TGTGCCAGCAGCATGGGGATGGAAGGTGGAAATTATGGCTACACCTTC. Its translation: CASSMGMEGGNYGYTF.

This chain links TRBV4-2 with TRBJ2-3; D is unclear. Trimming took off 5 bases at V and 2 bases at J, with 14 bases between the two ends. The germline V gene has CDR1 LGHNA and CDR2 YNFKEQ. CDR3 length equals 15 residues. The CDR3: CASSAPQADTDTQYF. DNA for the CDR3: TGTGCCAGCAGCGCCCCTCAGGCAGACACAGATACGCAGTATTTT.

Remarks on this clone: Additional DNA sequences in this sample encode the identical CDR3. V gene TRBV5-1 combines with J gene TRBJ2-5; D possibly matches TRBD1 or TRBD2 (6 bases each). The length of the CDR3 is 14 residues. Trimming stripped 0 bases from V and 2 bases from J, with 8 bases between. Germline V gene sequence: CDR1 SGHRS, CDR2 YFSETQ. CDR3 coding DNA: TGCGCCAGCAGCTTGGTAGGGGGGCAAGAGACCCAGTACTTC. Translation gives CASSLVGGQETQYF.

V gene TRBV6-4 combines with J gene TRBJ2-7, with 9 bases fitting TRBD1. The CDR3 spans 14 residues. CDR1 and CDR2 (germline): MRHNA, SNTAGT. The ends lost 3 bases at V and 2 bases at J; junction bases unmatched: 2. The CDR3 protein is CASSEWDRAYEQYF. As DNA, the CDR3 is TGTGCCAGCAGTGAATGGGACAGGGCCTACGAGCAGTACTTC.

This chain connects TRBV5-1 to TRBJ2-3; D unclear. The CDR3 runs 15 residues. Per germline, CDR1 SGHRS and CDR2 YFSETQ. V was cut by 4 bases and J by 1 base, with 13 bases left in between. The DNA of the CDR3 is TGCGCCAGCAGCGCCGCGCTGGATCGCACAGATACGCAGTATTTT. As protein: CASSAALDRTDTQYF.

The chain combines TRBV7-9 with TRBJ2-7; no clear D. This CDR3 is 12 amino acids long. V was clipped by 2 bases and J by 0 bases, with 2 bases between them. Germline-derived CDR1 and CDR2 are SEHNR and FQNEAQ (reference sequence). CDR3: CASSLSSYEQYF. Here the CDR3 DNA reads TGTGCCAGCAGCTTATCCTCCTACGAGCAGTACTTC.

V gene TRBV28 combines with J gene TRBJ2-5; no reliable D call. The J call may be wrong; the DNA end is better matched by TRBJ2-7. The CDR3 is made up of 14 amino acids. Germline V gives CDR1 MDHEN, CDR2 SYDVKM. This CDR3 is CASSSGPQRYEQYF. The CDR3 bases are TGTGCCAGCAGTTCTGGTCCACAGAGATACGAGCAGTACTTC.

CDR3 DNA: TGCGCCAGCAGCCAAGAGGGGTTTCCTAATGAAAAACTGTTTTTT. It is translated as CASSQEGFPNEKLFF. The chain is built from TRBV4-1 and TRBJ1-4, with no clear D. Germline V gives CDR1 MGHRA, CDR2 YSYEKL. The CDR3 is 15 residues long. V was shortened by 0 bases and J by 3 bases, with 8 bases between the two germline ends.

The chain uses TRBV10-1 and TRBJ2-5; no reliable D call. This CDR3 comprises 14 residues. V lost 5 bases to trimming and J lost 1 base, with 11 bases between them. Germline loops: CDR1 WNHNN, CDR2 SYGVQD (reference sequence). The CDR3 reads CASSFGVSQETQYF. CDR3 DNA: TGCGCCAGCAGTTTCGGCGTCTCCCAAGAGACCCAGTACTTC.

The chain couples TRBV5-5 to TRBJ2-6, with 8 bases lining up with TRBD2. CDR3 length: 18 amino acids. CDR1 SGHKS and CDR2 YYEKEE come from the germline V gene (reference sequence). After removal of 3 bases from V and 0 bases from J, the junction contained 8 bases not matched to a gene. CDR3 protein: CASSSRLAGHSGANVLTF. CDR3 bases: TGTGCCAGCAGCTCCAGGCTAGCGGGCCACTCTGGGGCCAACGTCCTGACTTTC.

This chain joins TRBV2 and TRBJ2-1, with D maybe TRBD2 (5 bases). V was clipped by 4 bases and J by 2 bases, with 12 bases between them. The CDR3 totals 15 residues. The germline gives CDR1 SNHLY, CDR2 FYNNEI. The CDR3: CASSGGKTPYNEQFF. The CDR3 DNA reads TGTGCCAGCAGTGGAGGGAAGACCCCCTACAATGAGCAGTTCTTC.

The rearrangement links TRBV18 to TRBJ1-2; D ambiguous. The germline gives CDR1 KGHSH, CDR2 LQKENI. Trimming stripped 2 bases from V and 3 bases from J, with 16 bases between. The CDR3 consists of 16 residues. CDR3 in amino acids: CASSPNALSSHYGYTF. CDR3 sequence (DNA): TGTGCCAGCTCACCAAATGCACTCTCCAGCCACTATGGCTACACCTTC. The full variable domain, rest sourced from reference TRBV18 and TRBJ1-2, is NAGVMQNPRHLVRRRGQEARLRCSPMKGHSHVYWYRQLPEEGLKFMVYLQKENIIDESGMPKERFSAEFPKEGPSILRIQQVVRGDSAAYFCASSPNALSSHYGYTFGSGTRLTVV.

The CDR3 region is CASSIGRVPETQYF. The CDR3 DNA sequence: TGTGCCAGTAGTATAGGCAGGGTACCGGAGACCCAGTACTTC. The chain links TRBV19 to TRBJ2-5, with D tentatively TRBD1 (5 bases). V lost 1 base and J lost 5, with 11 bases in between. There are 14 residues in the CDR3. Looked up from germline, CDR1 is LNHDA and CDR2 is SQIVND (reference sequence).

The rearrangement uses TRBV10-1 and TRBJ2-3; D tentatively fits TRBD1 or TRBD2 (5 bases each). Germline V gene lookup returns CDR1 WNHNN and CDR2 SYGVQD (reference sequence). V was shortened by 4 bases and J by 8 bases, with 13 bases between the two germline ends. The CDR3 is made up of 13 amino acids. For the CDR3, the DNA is TGCGCCAGCAGTGCCGCCCCGAGGGGTACGCAGTATTTT. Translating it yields CASSAAPRGTQYF.

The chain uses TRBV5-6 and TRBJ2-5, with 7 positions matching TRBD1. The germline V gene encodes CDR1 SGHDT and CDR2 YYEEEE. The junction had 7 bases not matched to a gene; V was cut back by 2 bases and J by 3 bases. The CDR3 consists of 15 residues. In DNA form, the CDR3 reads TGTGCCAGCAGCTTACAGGGGATGTGGGAAGAGACCCAGTACTTC. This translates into CASSLQGMWEETQYF.

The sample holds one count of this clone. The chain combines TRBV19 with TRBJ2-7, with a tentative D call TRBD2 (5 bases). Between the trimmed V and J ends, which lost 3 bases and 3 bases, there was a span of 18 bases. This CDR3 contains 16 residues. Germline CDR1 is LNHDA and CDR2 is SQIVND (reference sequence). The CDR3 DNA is TGTGCCAGTAGTATCGTTGCACTCTGGGGAGTCTACGAGCAGTACTTC. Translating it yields CASSIVALWGVYEQYF. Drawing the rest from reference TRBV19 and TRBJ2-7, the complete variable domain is DGGITQSPKYLFRKEGQNVTLSCEQNLNHDAMYWYRQDPGQGLRLIYYSQIVNDFQKGDIAEGYSVSREKKESFPLTVTSAQKNPTAFYLCASSIVALWGVYEQYFGPGTRLTVT.

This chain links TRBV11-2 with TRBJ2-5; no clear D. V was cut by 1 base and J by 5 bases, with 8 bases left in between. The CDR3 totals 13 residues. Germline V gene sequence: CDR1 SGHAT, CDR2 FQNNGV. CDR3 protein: CASSLVEVETQYF. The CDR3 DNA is TGTGCCAGCAGCTTAGTAGAGGTCGAGACCCAGTACTTC.

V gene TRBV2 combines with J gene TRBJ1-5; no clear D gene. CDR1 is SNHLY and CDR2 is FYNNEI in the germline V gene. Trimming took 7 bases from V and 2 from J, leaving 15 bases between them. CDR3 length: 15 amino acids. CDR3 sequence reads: CASKVEGTGNQPQHF. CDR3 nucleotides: TGTGCCAGCAAGGTTGAGGGTACGGGCAATCAGCCCCAGCATTTT.

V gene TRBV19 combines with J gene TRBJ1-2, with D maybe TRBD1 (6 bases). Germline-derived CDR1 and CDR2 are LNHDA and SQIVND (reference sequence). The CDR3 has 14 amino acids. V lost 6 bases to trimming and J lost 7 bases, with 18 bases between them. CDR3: CASSWDTETGGYTF. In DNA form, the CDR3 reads TGTGCCAGTAGCTGGGACACTGAGACGGGTGGCTACACCTTC.

The CDR3: CASSPGLLSSQYF. The CDR3 coding sequence is TGTGCCAGCAGTCCGGGACTGCTATCATCCCAGTACTTC. The gene calls are TRBV6-5 and TRBJ2-5; tentatively, D is TRBD2 (6 bases). V was clipped by 5 bases and J by 9 bases, with 16 bases between them. Per germline, CDR1 MNHEY and CDR2 SVGAGI. The length of the CDR3 is 13 residues.

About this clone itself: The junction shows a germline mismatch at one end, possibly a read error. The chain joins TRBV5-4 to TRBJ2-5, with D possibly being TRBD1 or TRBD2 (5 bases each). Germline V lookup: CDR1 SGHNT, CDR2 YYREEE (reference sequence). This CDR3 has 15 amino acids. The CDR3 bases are TGTGCCAGCAGCTTTCTCCGGGACGATGCCCGGACCCAGCACTTC. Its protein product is CASSFLRDDARTQHF.